Following are 22 T cell receptor beta chains from one sample sequenced in a study of shared clonotypes between healthy human individuals. This table comes from immunoSEQ multiplex PCR, and its TCRdb copy is limited to in-frame clones, with some not included. The repertoire holds about 1,800,000 clones, with approximately 94% as singletons. CD45RO-negative CD8 cells positively selected for CCR7 made up the naive population, which excluded terminally differentiated effector memory CD45RA+ cells. Sequencing input: naive CD8+ T cells sorted from blood. The receptors here all came from a man aged 18 to 30 in good health.

This CDR3 reads CASSWRGGGYEQYF. The CDR3 bases are TGTGCCAGCAGTTGGCGCGGGGGGGGCTACGAGCAGTACTTC. The chain recombines TRBV6-5 with TRBJ2-7; 9 nucleotides line up with TRBD2. Germline CDR1 MNHEY, CDR2 SVGAGI. Trimming took 4 bases from V and 3 from J; bases not matched to a gene: 4. The CDR3 length is 14 residues.

On this clone: The junction and the germline gene differ at one end; a read error may be behind it. The J gene is TRBJ2-7, the V gene TRBV7-7, with D maybe TRBD2 (6 bases). This CDR3 is 13 amino acids long. Germline lookup yields CDR1 SSHAT and CDR2 FNYEAQ (reference sequence). The CDR3 loop reads CASSLAESNEQYF. CDR3 DNA: TGTGCTAGCAGCTTAGCGGAGTCGAACGAGCAGTACTTC.

The V call is TRBV5-6, the J call TRBJ1-2; TRBD1 matches at 7 bases. In germline, CDR1 is SGHDT, CDR2 YYEEEE. This CDR3 spans 15 amino acids. V shed 2 bases and J 6 bases; nucleotides not matched to a gene: 10. Here the CDR3 DNA reads TGTGCCAGCAGCTTACCCCCACAGGGGATCGATGGCTACACCTTC. This codes for CASSLPPQGIDGYTF.

This sequence joins TRBV14 and TRBJ2-1; 7 nucleotides agree with TRBD2. The germline V gene encodes CDR1 SGHDN and CDR2 FVKESK. After removal of 2 bases from V and 5 bases from J, the junction contained 12 bases not matched to a gene. The CDR3 contains 17 residues. The CDR3 reads CASSQPWGEGGDNEQFF. DNA for the CDR3: TGTGCCAGCAGCCAACCGTGGGGGGAGGGCGGCGACAATGAGCAGTTCTTC.

The chain employs TRBV2 and TRBJ2-5; 7 nucleotides line up with TRBD2. Trimming cost V 3 bases and J 5 bases; bases outside gene matches: 9. This CDR3 has 15 amino acids. CDR1 SNHLY and CDR2 FYNNEI come from the germline V gene. The CDR3 nucleotides read TGTGCCAGCAGTGAGGAAGCGGGAACATGGGAGACCCAGTACTTC. As protein: CASSEEAGTWETQYF.

The gene calls are TRBV7-9 and TRBJ1-3; D perhaps matches TRBD1 (6 bases). There are 16 residues in the CDR3. CDR1 is SEHNR and CDR2 is FQNEAQ in the germline V gene (reference sequence). Trimming stripped 3 bases from V and 1 base from J, with 13 bases between. As DNA, the CDR3 is TGTGCCAGCAGCTTCGGACAGTCTCAATCTGGAAACACCATATATTTT. Its translation is CASSFGQSQSGNTIYF.

This clone was detected only once. The DNA for the CDR3 is TGTGCCAGCTCCGACTCCAGCAATCAGCCCCAGCATTTT. It translates to CASSDSSNQPQHF. This chain uses TRBV5-4 with TRBJ1-5; D is unresolved. CDR1 is SGHNT and CDR2 is YYREEE in the germline V gene (reference sequence). The CDR3 spans 13 residues. The V end lost 7 bases, the J end lost 1 base, and 9 bases lay between the germline ends.

The rearrangement links TRBV13 to TRBJ2-3, with D uncertain. CDR1 and CDR2 from the germline V gene are PRHDT and FYEKMQ (reference sequence). V was cut by 5 bases and J by 5 bases, with 11 bases left in between. The CDR3 spans 13 residues. In DNA, the CDR3 is TGTGCCAGCAGCCCCCCAGGTGGAGATACGCAGTATTTT. This encodes CASSPPGGDTQYF.

The chain links TRBV5-6 to TRBJ1-1; D might be TRBD1 (5 bases). Trimming removed 3 bases at V and 0 bases at J, with 15 bases between. Germline V gives CDR1 SGHDT, CDR2 YYEEEE. The CDR3 loop spans 16 amino acids. CDR3 amino acids: CASSYPLDSMNTEAFF. The CDR3, as DNA: TGTGCCAGCAGCTACCCCCTCGACAGCATGAACACTGAAGCTTTCTTT. The full variable domain, in which reference TRBV5-6 and TRBJ1-1 provide the parts outside the CDR3, is DAGVTQSPTHLIKTRGQQVTLRCSPKSGHDTVSWYQQALGQGPQFIFQYYEEEERQRGNFPDRFSGHQFPNYSSELNVNALLLGDSALYLCASSYPLDSMNTEAFFGQGTRLTVV.

The gene calls are TRBV27 and TRBJ2-1; 11 positions match TRBD1. With 4 bases clipped from V and 8 bases from J, the junction kept 7 bases outside the gene matches. Germline values: CDR1 MNHEY, CDR2 SMNVEV (reference sequence). The CDR3 totals 15 residues. CDR3 loop: CASSSGTGGGDEQFF. CDR3 DNA: TGTGCCAGCAGTTCGGGGACAGGGGGTGGGGATGAGCAGTTCTTC.

The chain employs TRBV18 and TRBJ2-7; possibly TRBD2 for D (6 bases). CDR1 KGHSH and CDR2 LQKENI come from the germline V gene. V lost 4 bases, J lost 2 bases, and 12 bases lay in between. There are 14 residues in the CDR3. CDR3 region: CASSRGDGAYEQYF. CDR3 coding DNA: TGTGCCAGCTCACGGGGGGATGGGGCCTACGAGCAGTACTTC.

The V gene is TRBV5-6, the J gene TRBJ2-7, with a possible D match to TRBD2 (5 bases). V was shortened by 0 bases and J by 2 bases, with 12 bases between the two germline ends. Germline assignment: CDR1 SGHDT and CDR2 YYEEEE. This CDR3 has 15 amino acids. The CDR3 region is CASSLEGRVTYEQYF. CDR3 nucleotide sequence: TGTGCCAGCAGCTTGGAAGGGCGGGTTACCTACGAGCAGTACTTC.

The genes are TRBV4-1 and TRBJ2-3, with 13 bases aligning to TRBD2. The CDR3 runs 19 residues. Losses at the gene ends were 4 bases for V and 4 bases for J; bases not matched to a gene: 14. CDR1 MGHRA and CDR2 YSYEKL come from the germline V gene. The CDR3, as DNA: TGCGCCAGCAGCCTCCTGCCGGGACTAGCGGGAAGTTTAGCAGATACGCAGTATTTT. Residues: CASSLLPGLAGSLADTQYF.

As for this clone: Other DNA variants within this sample encode the same CDR3. The chain carries TRBV5-4 and TRBJ2-2; D perhaps matches TRBD1 (7 bases). Trimming left V 2 bases short and J 6 bases short, with 8 bases between. Germline lookup yields CDR1 SGHNT and CDR2 YYREEE (reference sequence). The CDR3 totals 13 residues. The CDR3 DNA reads as TGTGCCAGCAGCTTCAGGGGGGCCGGGGAGCTGTTTTTT. Protein product: CASSFRGAGELFF.

The gene calls are TRBV30 and TRBJ2-7; the D gene is possibly TRBD2 (7 bases). Germline V gene lookup returns CDR1 GTSNPN and CDR2 SVGIG (reference sequence). Trimming left V 8 bases short and J 6 bases short, with 20 bases between. This CDR3 spans 13 amino acids. The CDR3 DNA reads as TGTGCCAGCCAGGGGCCCGGGGGGCTCGAGCAGTACTTC. Protein product: CASQGPGGLEQYF.

The chain couples TRBV5-4 to TRBJ2-1, with 7 positions matching TRBD1. This CDR3 is built from 14 residues. Germline CDR1 reads SGHNT; CDR2 reads YYREEE (reference sequence). The trim removed 9 bases at V and 3 bases at J, leaving 9 bases unmatched. This CDR3 is CATFPGQVYNEQFF. CDR3 bases: TGTGCCACCTTTCCCGGACAGGTCTACAATGAGCAGTTCTTC.

The chain uses TRBV7-2 and TRBJ2-7; D is unresolved. This CDR3 comprises 14 residues. The V gene lost 3 bases and the J gene lost 4 bases, with 13 bases spanning the gap. From germline, CDR1 is SGHTA and CDR2 FQGNSA. The CDR3 nucleotides read TGTGCCAGCAGCTTTAACTCGGACGGTTACGAGCAGTACTTC. It specifies CASSFNSDGYEQYF.

J is TRBJ2-1 and V is TRBV19; a possible D gene is TRBD1 (6 bases). CDR3 length: 14 amino acids. Per the germline V gene, CDR1 is LNHDA and CDR2 is SQIVND (reference sequence). Deletions cut 5 bases from V and 3 bases from J, with 11 bases between. As DNA, the CDR3 is TGTGCCAGTAGTGGGGACACATACTACAATGAGCAGTTCTTC. It yields the protein CASSGDTYYNEQFF.

This CDR3 reads CASSPLGLASNTGELFF. In DNA form, the CDR3 reads TGTGCCAGCAGCCCCCTCGGCCTGGCCTCAAACACCGGGGAGCTGTTTTTT. The rearrangement links TRBV7-9 to TRBJ2-2; no firm D call. V was pared by 5 bases and J by 2 bases, with 18 bases between. CDR1 is SEHNR and CDR2 is FQNEAQ in the germline V gene (reference sequence). CDR3 length: 17 amino acids.

About this clone: Other nucleotide sequences from this sample produce the same CDR3. This chain links TRBV7-9 with TRBJ1-1, with D hard to call. Deletions cut 1 base from V and 4 bases from J, with 4 bases between. Per the germline V gene, CDR1 is SEHNR and CDR2 is FQNEAQ (reference sequence). The CDR3 runs 12 residues. The CDR3 loop reads CASSLVLTEAFF. As DNA, the CDR3 is TGTGCCAGCAGCTTAGTCCTCACTGAAGCTTTCTTT.

The V and J genes are TRBV19 and TRBJ1-1; a possible D gene is TRBD1 (6 bases). V lost 1 base and J 0 bases, leaving 12 bases between the germline ends. Germline V gene data show CDR1 as LNHDA and CDR2 as SQIVND (reference sequence). This CDR3 is 16 amino acids long. The CDR3 is CASSIGGGLMNTEAFF. The CDR3 DNA reads as TGTGCCAGTAGTATAGGCGGGGGCCTTATGAACACTGAAGCTTTCTTT. The full variable domain, in which reference TRBV19 and TRBJ1-1 provide the parts outside the CDR3, is DGGITQSPKYLFRKEGQNVTLSCEQNLNHDAMYWYRQDPGQGLRLIYYSQIVNDFQKGDIAEGYSVSREKKESFPLTVTSAQKNPTAFYLCASSIGGGLMNTEAFFGQGTRLTVV.

The rearrangement links TRBV5-4 to TRBJ2-3; 7 bases are shared with TRBD2. Trimming cost V 0 bases and J 0 bases; bases outside gene matches: 7. Germline assignment: CDR1 SGHNT and CDR2 YYREEE (reference sequence). The CDR3 spans 17 residues. The chain's CDR3 is CASSLGAGVASTDTQYF. DNA for the CDR3: TGTGCCAGCAGCTTGGGGGCGGGAGTGGCTAGCACAGATACGCAGTATTTT.